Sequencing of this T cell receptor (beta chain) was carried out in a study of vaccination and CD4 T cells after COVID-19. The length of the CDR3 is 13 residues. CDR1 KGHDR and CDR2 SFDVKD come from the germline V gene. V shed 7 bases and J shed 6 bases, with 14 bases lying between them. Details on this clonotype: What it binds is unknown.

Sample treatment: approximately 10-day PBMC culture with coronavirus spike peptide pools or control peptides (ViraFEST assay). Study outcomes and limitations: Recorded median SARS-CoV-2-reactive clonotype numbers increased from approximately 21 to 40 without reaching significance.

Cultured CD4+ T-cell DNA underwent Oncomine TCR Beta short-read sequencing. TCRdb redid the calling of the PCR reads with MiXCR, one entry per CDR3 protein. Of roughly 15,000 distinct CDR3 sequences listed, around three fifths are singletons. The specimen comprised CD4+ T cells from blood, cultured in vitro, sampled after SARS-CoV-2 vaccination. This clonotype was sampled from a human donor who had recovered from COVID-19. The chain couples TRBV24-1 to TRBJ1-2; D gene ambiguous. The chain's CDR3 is CATRSTAKDGYTF. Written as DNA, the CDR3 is TGTGCCACCAGATCTACAGCGAAAGATGGCTACACCTTC.